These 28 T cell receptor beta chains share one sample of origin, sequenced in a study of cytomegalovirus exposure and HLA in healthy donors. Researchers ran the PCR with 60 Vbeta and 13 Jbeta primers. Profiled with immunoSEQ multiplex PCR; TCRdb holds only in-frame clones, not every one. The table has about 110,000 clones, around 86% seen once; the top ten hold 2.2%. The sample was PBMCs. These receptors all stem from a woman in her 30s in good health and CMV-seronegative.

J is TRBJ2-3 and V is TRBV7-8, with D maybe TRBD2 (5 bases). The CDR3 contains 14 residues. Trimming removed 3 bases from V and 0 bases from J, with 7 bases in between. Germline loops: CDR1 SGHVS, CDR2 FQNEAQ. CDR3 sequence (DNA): TGTGCCAGCAGCTTCGGCGGGAGCACAGATACGCAGTATTTT. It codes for CASSFGGSTDTQYF.

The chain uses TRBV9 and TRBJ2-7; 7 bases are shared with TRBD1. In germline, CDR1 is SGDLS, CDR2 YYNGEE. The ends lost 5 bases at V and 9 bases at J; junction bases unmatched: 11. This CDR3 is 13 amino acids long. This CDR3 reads CASRDQGDRGQYF. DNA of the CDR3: TGTGCCAGCAGAGATCAGGGGGACCGCGGGCAGTACTTC. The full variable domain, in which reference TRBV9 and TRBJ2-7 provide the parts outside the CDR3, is DSGVTQTPKHLITATGQRVTLRCSPRSGDLSVYWYQQSLDQGLQFLIQYYNGEERAKGNILERFSAQQFPDLHSELNLSSLELGDSALYFCASRDQGDRGQYFGPGTRLTVT.

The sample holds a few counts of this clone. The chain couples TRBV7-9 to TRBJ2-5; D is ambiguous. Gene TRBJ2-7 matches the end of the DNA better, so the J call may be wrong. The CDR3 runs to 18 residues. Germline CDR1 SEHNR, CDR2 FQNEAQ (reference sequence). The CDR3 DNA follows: TGTGCCAGCAGCTCCGGCGTGGCGGCGCCCCATAATTTCTACGAGCAGTACTTC. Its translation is CASSSGVAAPHNFYEQYF.

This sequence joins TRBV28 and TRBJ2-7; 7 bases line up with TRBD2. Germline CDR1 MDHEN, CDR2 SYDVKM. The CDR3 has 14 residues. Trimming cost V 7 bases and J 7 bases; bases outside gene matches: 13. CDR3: CASTGRTDGGEQYF. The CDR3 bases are TGTGCCAGCACCGGGAGGACCGATGGGGGAGAGCAGTACTTC.

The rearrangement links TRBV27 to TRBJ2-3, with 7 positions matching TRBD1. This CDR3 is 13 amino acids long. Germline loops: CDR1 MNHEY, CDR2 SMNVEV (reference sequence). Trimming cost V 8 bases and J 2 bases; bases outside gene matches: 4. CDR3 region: CASSTGNTDTQYF. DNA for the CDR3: TGTGCCAGCTCGACAGGGAACACAGATACGCAGTATTTT.

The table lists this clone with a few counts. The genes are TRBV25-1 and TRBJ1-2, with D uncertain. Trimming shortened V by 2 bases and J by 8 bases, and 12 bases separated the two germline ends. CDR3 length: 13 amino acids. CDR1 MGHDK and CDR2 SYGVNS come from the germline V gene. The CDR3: CASSEQAALGYTF. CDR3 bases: TGTGCCAGCAGTGAACAGGCTGCGCTGGGCTACACCTTC.

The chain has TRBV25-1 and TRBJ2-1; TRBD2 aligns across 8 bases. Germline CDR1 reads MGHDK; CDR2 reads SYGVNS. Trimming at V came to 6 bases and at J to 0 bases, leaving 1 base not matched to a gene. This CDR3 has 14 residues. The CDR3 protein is CASSGTSSYNEQFF. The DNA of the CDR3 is TGTGCCAGCAGCGGGACTAGCTCCTACAATGAGCAGTTCTTC.

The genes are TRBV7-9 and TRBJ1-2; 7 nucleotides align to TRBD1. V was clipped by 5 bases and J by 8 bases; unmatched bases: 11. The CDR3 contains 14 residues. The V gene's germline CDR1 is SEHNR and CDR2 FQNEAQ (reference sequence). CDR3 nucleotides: TGTGCCAGCAGCACCCCTGACAGGGCTGGAGGCTACACCTTC. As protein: CASSTPDRAGGYTF.

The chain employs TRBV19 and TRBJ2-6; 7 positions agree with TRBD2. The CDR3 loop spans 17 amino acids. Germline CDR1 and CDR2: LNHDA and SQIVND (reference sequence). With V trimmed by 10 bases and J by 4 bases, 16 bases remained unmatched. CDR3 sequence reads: CATTRGVPSSGANVLTF. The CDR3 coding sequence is TGTGCCACCACACGGGGGGTCCCCTCCTCCGGGGCCAACGTCCTGACTTTC.

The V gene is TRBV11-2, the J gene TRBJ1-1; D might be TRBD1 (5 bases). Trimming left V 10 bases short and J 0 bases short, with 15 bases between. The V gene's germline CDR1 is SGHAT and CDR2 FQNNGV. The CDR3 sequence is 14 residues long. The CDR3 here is CATSGPTVNTEAFF. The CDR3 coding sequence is TGTGCCACCTCTGGGCCGACAGTGAACACTGAAGCTTTCTTT.

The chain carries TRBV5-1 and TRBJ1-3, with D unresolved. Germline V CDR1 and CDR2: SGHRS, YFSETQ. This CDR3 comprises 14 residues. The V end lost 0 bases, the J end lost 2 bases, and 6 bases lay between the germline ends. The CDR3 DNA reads TGCGCCAGCAGCTTGGGAGGGACTGGAAACACCATATATTTT. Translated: CASSLGGTGNTIYF.

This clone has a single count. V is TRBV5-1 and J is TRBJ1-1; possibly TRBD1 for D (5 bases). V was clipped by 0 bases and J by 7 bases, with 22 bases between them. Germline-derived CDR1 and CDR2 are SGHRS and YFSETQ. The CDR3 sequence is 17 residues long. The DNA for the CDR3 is TGCGCCAGCAGCTTGGGGGCTTGGGGCCGACTTGAAGGTGAAGCTTTCTTT. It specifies CASSLGAWGRLEGEAFF.

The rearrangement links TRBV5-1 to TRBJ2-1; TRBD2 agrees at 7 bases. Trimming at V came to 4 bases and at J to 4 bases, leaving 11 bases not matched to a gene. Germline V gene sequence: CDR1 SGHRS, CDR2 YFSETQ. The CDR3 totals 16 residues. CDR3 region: CASSLSARELYNEQFF. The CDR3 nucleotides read TGCGCCAGCAGCCTATCGGCGCGGGAGCTTTACAATGAGCAGTTCTTC.

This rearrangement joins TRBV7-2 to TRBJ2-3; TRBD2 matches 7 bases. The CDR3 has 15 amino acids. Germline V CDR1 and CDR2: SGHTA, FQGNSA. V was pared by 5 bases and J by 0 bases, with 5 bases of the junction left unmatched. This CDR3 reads CASSLLAESTDTQYF. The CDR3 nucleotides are TGTGCCAGCAGCCTCCTAGCGGAAAGCACAGATACGCAGTATTTT.

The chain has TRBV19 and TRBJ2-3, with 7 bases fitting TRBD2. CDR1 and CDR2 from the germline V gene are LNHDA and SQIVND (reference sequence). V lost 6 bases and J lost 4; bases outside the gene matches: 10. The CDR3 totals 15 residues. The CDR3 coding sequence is TGTGCCAGTAGAAGTCTGGCGGGGGAATCAGATACGCAGTATTTT. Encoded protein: CASRSLAGESDTQYF.

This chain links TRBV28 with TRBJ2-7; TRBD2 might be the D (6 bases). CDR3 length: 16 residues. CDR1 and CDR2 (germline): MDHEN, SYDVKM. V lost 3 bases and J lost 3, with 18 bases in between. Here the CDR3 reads CASSFFRGTMVYEQYF. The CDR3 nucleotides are TGTGCCAGCAGTTTCTTTCGCGGGACCATGGTCTACGAGCAGTACTTC.

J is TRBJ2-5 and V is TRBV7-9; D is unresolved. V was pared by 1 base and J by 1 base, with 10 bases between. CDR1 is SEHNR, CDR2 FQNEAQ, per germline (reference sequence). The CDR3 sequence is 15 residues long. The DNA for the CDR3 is TGTGCCAGCAGCTTAGGGCTAACGGGCCAAGAGACCCAGTACTTC. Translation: CASSLGLTGQETQYF.

CDR3 DNA: TGCGCCAGCAGCCAAGTCGCACAGGGGGAAAAACTGTTTTTT. Encoded protein: CASSQVAQGEKLFF. The chain links TRBV4-1 to TRBJ1-4, with 7 nucleotides matching TRBD1. CDR1 is MGHRA, CDR2 YSYEKL, per germline. The CDR3 covers 14 residues. Trimming took 1 base from V and 8 from J; bases not matched to a gene: 4.

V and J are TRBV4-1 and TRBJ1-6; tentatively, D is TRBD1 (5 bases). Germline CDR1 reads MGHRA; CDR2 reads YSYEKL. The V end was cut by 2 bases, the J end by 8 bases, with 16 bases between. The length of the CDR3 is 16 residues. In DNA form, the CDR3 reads TGCGCCAGCAGCCAACGAACGGGCAGGGTGGATTCACCCCTCCACTTT. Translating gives CASSQRTGRVDSPLHF.

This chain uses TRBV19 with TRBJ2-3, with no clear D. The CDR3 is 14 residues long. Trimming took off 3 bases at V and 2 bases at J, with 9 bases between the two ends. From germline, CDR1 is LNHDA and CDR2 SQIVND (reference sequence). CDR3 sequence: CASSIRRNTDTQYF. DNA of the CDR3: TGTGCCAGTAGTATTCGGCGGAACACAGATACGCAGTATTTT.

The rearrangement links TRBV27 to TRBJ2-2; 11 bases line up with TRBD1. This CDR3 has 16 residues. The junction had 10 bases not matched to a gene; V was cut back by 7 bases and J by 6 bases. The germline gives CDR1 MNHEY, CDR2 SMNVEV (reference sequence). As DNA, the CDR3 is TGTGCCAGCACCCATGTCGGGACAGGGGGGCCCGGGGAGCTGTTTTTT. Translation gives CASTHVGTGGPGELFF.

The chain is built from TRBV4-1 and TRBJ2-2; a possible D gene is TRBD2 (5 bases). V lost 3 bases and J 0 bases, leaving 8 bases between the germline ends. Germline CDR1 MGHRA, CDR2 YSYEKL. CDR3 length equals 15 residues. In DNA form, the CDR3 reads TGCGCCAGCAGCCATGACTACCCGAACACCGGGGAGCTGTTTTTT. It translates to CASSHDYPNTGELFF.

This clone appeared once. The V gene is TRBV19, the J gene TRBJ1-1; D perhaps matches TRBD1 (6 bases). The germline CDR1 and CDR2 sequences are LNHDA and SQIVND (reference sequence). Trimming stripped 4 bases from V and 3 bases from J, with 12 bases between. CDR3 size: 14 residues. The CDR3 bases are TGTGCCAGTAGTACAGGACAGACCTACACTGAAGCTTTCTTT. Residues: CASSTGQTYTEAFF. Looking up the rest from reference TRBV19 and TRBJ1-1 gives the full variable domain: DGGITQSPKYLFRKEGQNVTLSCEQNLNHDAMYWYRQDPGQGLRLIYYSQIVNDFQKGDIAEGYSVSREKKESFPLTVTSAQKNPTAFYLCASSTGQTYTEAFFGQGTRLTVV.

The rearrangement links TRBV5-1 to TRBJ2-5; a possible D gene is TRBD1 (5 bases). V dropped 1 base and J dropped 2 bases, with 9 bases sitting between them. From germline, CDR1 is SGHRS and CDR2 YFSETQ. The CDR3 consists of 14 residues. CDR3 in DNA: TGCGCCAGCAGCTTGTTGGCAGGGCAAGAGACCCAGTACTTC. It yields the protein CASSLLAGQETQYF. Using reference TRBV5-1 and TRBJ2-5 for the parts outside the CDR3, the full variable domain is KAGVTQTPRYLIKTRGQQVTLSCSPISGHRSVSWYQQTPGQGLQFLFEYFSETQRNKGNFPGRFSGRQFSNSRSEMNVSTLELGDSALYLCASSLLAGQETQYFGPGTRLLVL.

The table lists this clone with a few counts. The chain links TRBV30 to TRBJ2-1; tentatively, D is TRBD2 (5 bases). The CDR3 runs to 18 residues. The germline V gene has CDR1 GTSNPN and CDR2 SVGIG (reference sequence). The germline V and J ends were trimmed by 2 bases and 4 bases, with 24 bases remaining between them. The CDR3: CAWSSREWELPRYNEQFF. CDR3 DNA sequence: TGTGCCTGGAGTAGTCGCGAGTGGGAGCTCCCCAGGTACAATGAGCAGTTCTTC.

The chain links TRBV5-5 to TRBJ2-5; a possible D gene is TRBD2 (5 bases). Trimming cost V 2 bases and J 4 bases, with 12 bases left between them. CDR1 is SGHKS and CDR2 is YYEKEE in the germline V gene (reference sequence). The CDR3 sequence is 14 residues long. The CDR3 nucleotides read TGTGCCAGCAGCTTAATTACAGAGGGAGAGACCCAGTACTTC. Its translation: CASSLITEGETQYF.

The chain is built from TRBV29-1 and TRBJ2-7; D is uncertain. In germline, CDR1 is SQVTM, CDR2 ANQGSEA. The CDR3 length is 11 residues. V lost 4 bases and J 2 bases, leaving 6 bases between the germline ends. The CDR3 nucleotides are TGCAGCGTTGTCCCTCCCTACGAGCAGTACTTC. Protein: CSVVPPYEQYF.

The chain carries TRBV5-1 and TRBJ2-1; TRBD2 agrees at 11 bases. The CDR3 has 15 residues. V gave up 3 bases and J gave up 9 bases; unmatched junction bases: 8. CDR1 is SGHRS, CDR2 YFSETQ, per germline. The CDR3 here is CASSSVAGGELEQFF. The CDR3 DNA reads TGCGCCAGCAGCTCCGTAGCGGGAGGGGAGCTTGAGCAGTTCTTC. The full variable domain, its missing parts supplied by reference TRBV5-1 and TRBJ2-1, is KAGVTQTPRYLIKTRGQQVTLSCSPISGHRSVSWYQQTPGQGLQFLFEYFSETQRNKGNFPGRFSGRQFSNSRSEMNVSTLELGDSALYLCASSSVAGGELEQFFGPGTRLTVL.